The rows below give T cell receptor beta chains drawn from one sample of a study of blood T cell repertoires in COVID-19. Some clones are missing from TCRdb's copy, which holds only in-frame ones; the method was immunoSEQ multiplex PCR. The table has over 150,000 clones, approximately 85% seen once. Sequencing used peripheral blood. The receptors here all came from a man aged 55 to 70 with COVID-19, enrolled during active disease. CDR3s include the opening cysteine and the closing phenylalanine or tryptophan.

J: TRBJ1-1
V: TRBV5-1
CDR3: CASSLLRQGANTEAFF

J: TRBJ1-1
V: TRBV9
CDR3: CASSVGAGGFMNTEAFF

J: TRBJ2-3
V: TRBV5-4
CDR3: CASSLEGSAGSTDTQYF

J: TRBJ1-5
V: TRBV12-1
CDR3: CASSPSGQSSNQPQHF

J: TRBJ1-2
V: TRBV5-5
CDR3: CASSLEGDRSFYGYTF

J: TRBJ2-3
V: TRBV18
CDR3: CASSNLAGGRDTQYF

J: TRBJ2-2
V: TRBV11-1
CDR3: CASSLSPGANTGELFF

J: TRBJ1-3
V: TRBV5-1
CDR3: CASSTTTGGGNTIYF

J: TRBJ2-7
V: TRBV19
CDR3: CASSPPYDRYEQYF

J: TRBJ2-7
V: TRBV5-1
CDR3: CASSPNRGSFEQYF

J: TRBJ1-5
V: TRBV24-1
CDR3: CATSDSLRTGPVSNQPQHF

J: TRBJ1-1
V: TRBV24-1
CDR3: CATSDLKDRSLFF

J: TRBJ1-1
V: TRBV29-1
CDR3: CSVGKGAVAEAFF

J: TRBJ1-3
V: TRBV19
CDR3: CASSPPGVSVSGNTIYF

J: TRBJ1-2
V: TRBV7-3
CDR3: CASSAGPANYGYTF

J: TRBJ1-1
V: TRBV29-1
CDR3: CSVSDTGTEAFF

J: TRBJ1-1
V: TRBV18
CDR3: CASSPSQAGGDLNTEAFF

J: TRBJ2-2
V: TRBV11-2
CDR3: CASSTGQGVRRTTGELFF

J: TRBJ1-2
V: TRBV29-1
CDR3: CSAWTLIGYTF

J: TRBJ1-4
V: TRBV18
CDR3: CASSPPPTDNEKLFF

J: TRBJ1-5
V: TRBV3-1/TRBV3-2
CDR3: CASSPGTGGFQPQHF

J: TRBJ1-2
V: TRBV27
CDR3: CASSLYGGQEVSYGYTF

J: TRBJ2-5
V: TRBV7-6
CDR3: CASSLGTGSFETQYF

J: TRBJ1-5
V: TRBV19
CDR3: CASSIAQDRTLQPQHF

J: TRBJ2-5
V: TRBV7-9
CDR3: CASSPIRETQYF

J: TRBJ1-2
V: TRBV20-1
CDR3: CSASEWGQGYYGYTF

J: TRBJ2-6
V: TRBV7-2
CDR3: CASKAAGANVLTF

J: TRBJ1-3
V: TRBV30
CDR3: CAWMNRAMGGNTIYF

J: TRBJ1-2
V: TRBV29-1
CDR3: CSVFDRSNYGYTF

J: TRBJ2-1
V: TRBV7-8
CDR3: CASSLGPGGNEQFF

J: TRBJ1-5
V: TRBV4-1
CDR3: CASSQDGGSNQPQHF

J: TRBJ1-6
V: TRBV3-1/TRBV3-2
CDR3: CASSQAGDYSPLHF

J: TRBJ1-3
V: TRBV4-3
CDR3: CASSQVSLGVTSPGNTIYF

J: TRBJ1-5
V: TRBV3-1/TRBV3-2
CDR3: CASSQSDRGVGQPQHF

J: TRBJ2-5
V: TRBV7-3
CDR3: CASRRTGGESETQYF

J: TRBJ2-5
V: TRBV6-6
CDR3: CASREAGTGRQETQYF

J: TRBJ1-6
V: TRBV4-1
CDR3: CASSLTGQPYNSPLHF

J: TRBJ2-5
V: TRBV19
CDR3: CASSMMRQETQYF

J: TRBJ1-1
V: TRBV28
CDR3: CASSEGAGNEAFF

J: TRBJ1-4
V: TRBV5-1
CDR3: CASSPRGLIGPATNEKLFF

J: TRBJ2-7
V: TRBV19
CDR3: CASTSGGTGNNGQYF

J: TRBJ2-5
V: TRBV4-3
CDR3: CASSQELRETQYF

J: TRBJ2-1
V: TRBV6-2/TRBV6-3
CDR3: CASSMSGGVSYNEQFF

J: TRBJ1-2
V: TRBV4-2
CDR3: CASSQDLYRADGYTF

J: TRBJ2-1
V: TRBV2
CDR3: CASSELPAVNEQFF

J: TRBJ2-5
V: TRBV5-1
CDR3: CASSLVSGTGLETQYF

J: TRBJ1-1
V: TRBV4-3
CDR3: CASSQEDNLGTEAFF

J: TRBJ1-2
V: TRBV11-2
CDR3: CASSLATGGLSRGYTF

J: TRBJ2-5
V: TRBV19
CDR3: CASSMGRETQYF

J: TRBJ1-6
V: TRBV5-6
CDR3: CASSPGQTNSPLHF

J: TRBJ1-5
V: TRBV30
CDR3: CAWSSDNNQPQHF

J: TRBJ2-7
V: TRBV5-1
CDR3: CASSLARSLYEQYF

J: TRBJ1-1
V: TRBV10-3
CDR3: CAISGGLNTEAFF

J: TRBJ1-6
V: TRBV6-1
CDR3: CASSADRDSYNSPLHF